The 3 T cell receptor beta chains given below trace back to one sample, sequenced in a study of cytomegalovirus exposure and HLA in healthy donors. 13 Jbeta primers and 60 Vbeta primers were used for the PCR. The repertoire was sequenced with immunoSEQ multiplex PCR; TCRdb's copy has only in-frame clones and lacks some. The profile shows just over 200,000 clones, approximately 70% of them singletons. Specimen: PBMCs. The receptor set was obtained from a middle-aged man in good health and CMV-seropositive.

The CDR3: CASSPLARGGETQYF. The CDR3 DNA is TGTGCCAGCAGCCCCCTCGCCAGGGGTGGAGAGACCCAGTACTTC. This chain uses TRBV11-2 with TRBJ2-5, with D tentatively TRBD1 (6 bases). CDR1 and CDR2 (germline): SGHAT, FQNNGV. The CDR3 totals 15 residues. Deletions cut 5 bases from V and 4 bases from J, with 17 bases between.

This chain links TRBV6-1 with TRBJ2-3, with no clear D. V lost 5 bases and J 6 bases, leaving 9 bases between the germline ends. Germline loops: CDR1 MNHNS, CDR2 SASEGT. This CDR3 is 12 amino acids long. CDR3 protein: CASSLSLDTQYF. CDR3 nucleotides: TGTGCCAGCAGTCTATCACTGGATACGCAGTATTTT.

The CDR3 nucleotides read TGCGCCAGCAAGCTCCCGGGACAGGGTAATGAAAAACTGTTTTTT. It translates to CASKLPGQGNEKLFF. The V and J genes are TRBV4-1 and TRBJ1-4; 9 nucleotides line up with TRBD1. V lost 7 bases and J lost 4; bases outside the gene matches: 7. This CDR3 is 15 amino acids long. Germline V CDR1 and CDR2: MGHRA, YSYEKL.